Presented here are 25 T cell receptor beta chains from one specimen sequenced in a study of lymphopenia after photon versus proton radiotherapy (dated 2019 in TCRdb). Library preparation used the immunoSEQ multiplex PCR assay. TCRdb mirrors the immuneACCESS table, restricted to in-frame sequences. Some clones are absent from its copies; in checked studies, under half trace to an unresolved V gene, and the reason for the others is unknown. This sample gives 20,000 to 25,000 clones in total; approximately 80% of them show up just once. In total, the top ten clones hold over 20% of the sample. The starting material was peripheral blood, obtained from a patient treated with photon-based radiotherapy. These receptors all come from a man aged 40-49 years with gastric cancer.

The chain links TRBV9 to TRBJ2-7; D gene uncertain. The CDR3 runs to 16 residues. Germline V gene sequence: CDR1 SGDLS, CDR2 YYNGEE. V lost 4 bases to trimming and J lost 0 bases, with 17 bases between them. The DNA for the CDR3 is TGTGCCAGCAGCCCAATACATCAAGGCGGCTCCTACGAGCAGTACTTC. It yields the protein CASSPIHQGGSYEQYF.

The table lists this clone with a few counts. The rearrangement uses TRBV4-2 and TRBJ2-2; D uncertain. The V gene lost 2 bases and the J gene lost 4 bases, with 8 bases spanning the gap. In germline, CDR1 is LGHNA, CDR2 YNFKEQ. The CDR3 covers 14 residues. The chain's CDR3 is CASSQFKGTGELFF. CDR3 sequence (DNA): TGTGCCAGCAGCCAATTTAAGGGCACCGGGGAGCTGTTTTTT.

The CDR3 DNA reads TGCGCCAGCAGCGAAACGACAAGACTTTTCTTT. As protein: CASSETTRLFF. The rearrangement uses TRBV10-2 and TRBJ1-1; no clear D gene. Per germline, CDR1 WSHSY and CDR2 SAAADI. This CDR3 is built from 11 residues. Deletions cut 6 bases from V and 13 bases from J, with 15 bases between.

The J gene is TRBJ2-3, the V gene TRBV30, with D perhaps TRBD2 (7 bases). The CDR3 covers 14 residues. The germline CDR1 and CDR2 sequences are GTSNPN and SVGIG (reference sequence). The germline V and J ends were trimmed by 3 bases and 2 bases, with 12 bases remaining between them. The CDR3 here is CAWRGGAHTDTQYF. CDR3 nucleotide sequence: TGTGCCTGGAGGGGGGGGGCCCACACAGATACGCAGTATTTT.

V is TRBV7-2 and J is TRBJ2-2, with 7 bases fitting TRBD1. Germline CDR1 and CDR2: SGHTA and FQGNSA. J was trimmed by 2 bases and V by 5 bases; bases with no gene match: 5. The CDR3 is 15 residues long. In nucleotides, the CDR3 is TGTGCCAGCAGCCGGGACAGCCAAAACACCGGGGAGCTGTTTTTT. Translated, it gives CASSRDSQNTGELFF.

The chain joins TRBV7-2 to TRBJ2-7; no definite D call. The CDR3 contains 13 residues. V lost 3 bases to trimming and J lost 0 bases, with 6 bases between them. Germline V gene data show CDR1 as SGHTA and CDR2 as FQGNSA. The CDR3 bases are TGTGCCAGCAGCTTGAAGACCTCCTACGAGCAGTACTTC. Protein product: CASSLKTSYEQYF. Using reference TRBV7-2 and TRBJ2-7 for the parts outside the CDR3, the full variable domain is GAGVSQSPSNKVTEKGKDVELRCDPISGHTALYWYRQSLGQGLEFLIYFQGNSAPDKSGLPSDRFSAERTGGSVSTLTIQRTQQEDSAVYLCASSLKTSYEQYFGPGTRLTVT.

In regard to this clone: At one boundary the junction diverges from the germline segment, which might be a read error. The chain employs TRBV6-1 and TRBJ1-1, with D uncertain. The CDR3 is 9 residues long. Germline CDR1 reads MNHNS; CDR2 reads SASEGT. The CDR3 nucleotides are TGCGCCTTGTATGGAGAAGCTTTCTTT. This gives the protein CALYGEAFF.

This clone was observed a single time. The chain uses TRBV29-1 and TRBJ2-7; 11 bases agree with TRBD1. Germline values: CDR1 SQVTM, CDR2 ANQGSEA. The CDR3 sequence is 15 residues long. V lost 6 bases and J lost 2; bases outside the gene matches: 9. As DNA, the CDR3 is TGCAGCGTGGTTCCCGGGACAGGGGGGGCCTACGAGCAGTACTTC. It encodes CSVVPGTGGAYEQYF.

This rearrangement joins TRBV7-9 to TRBJ1-4; D uncertain. Trimming took off 6 bases at V and 11 bases at J, with 13 bases between the two ends. Looked up from germline, CDR1 is SEHNR and CDR2 is FQNEAQ (reference sequence). This CDR3 comprises 12 residues. Here the CDR3 reads CASSRDFDKLFF. In DNA form, the CDR3 reads TGTGCCAGCAGTCGTGACTTTGATAAACTGTTTTTT.

With respect to this clone: One end of the junction fails to match germline, which may point to a read error. The CDR3 nucleotides read TGTGCTAGCAGCTTAGCGCAGGGACCCGACTCTGGAAACACCATATATTTT. This codes for CASSLAQGPDSGNTIYF. J is TRBJ1-3 and V is TRBV7-7; TRBD1 is a possible D gene (5 bases). Germline CDR1 and CDR2: SSHAT and FNYEAQ (reference sequence). The CDR3 spans 17 residues.

The chain uses TRBV11-2 and TRBJ2-5; 10 bases are a match to TRBD1. J was trimmed by 5 bases and V by 5 bases; bases with no gene match: 8. The CDR3 totals 15 residues. Germline CDR1 is SGHAT and CDR2 is FQNNGV. This CDR3 is CASSTPTGGRETQYF. CDR3 sequence (DNA): TGTGCCAGCAGCACCCCGACAGGGGGCAGGGAGACCCAGTACTTC. The full variable domain, with the rest looked up from reference TRBV11-2 and TRBJ2-5, is EAGVAQSPRYKIIEKRQSVAFWCNPISGHATLYWYQQILGQGPKLLIQFQNNGVVDDSQLPKDRFSAERLKGVDSTLKIQPAKLEDSAVYLCASSTPTGGRETQYFGPGTRLLVL.

The genes are TRBV2 and TRBJ2-2; D may be TRBD1 or TRBD2 (5 bases each). Trimming removed 0 bases at V and 4 bases at J, with 15 bases between. This CDR3 spans 17 amino acids. Germline assignment: CDR1 SNHLY and CDR2 FYNNEI. The CDR3 is CASSEASGTTGTGELFF. The CDR3 coding sequence is TGTGCCAGCAGTGAAGCGTCGGGGACGACGGGCACCGGGGAGCTGTTTTTT.

J is TRBJ2-7 and V is TRBV2, with TRBD2 matching 11 bases. The germline CDR1 and CDR2 sequences are SNHLY and FYNNEI. V was clipped by 6 bases and J by 4 bases; unmatched bases: 8. This CDR3 comprises 15 residues. CDR3 loop: CASRQGLAAIYEQYF. The CDR3, as DNA: TGTGCCAGCAGACAGGGACTAGCGGCCATTTACGAGCAGTACTTC. Full variable domain (missing parts from reference TRBV2 and TRBJ2-7): EPEVTQTPSHQVTQMGQEVILRCVPISNHLYFYWYRQILGQKVEFLVSFYNNEISEKSEIFDDQFSVERPDGSNFTLKIRSTKLEDSAMYFCASRQGLAAIYEQYFGPGTRLTVT.

The rearrangement uses TRBV29-1 and TRBJ1-5; 11 bases map to TRBD1. The CDR3 consists of 13 residues. Germline lookup yields CDR1 SQVTM and CDR2 ANQGSEA. V lost 4 bases and J lost 4; bases outside the gene matches: 0. The CDR3 reads CSVGDRGNQPQHF. The CDR3 region has the DNA TGCAGCGTTGGGGACAGGGGGAATCAGCCCCAGCATTTT.

This chain uses TRBV19 with TRBJ1-2; tentative D call: TRBD1 (5 bases). The germline V and J ends were trimmed by 8 bases and 13 bases, with 20 bases remaining between them. CDR1 LNHDA and CDR2 SQIVND come from the germline V gene (reference sequence). The length of the CDR3 is 12 residues. The chain's CDR3 is CASSNRDLKRTF. DNA of the CDR3: TGTGCCAGTTCGAACCGGGACTTGAAGCGCACCTTC.

The chain carries TRBV19 and TRBJ2-7; D gene ambiguous. Trimming removed 4 bases at V and 6 bases at J, with 19 bases between. Looked up from germline, CDR1 is LNHDA and CDR2 is SQIVND (reference sequence). The CDR3 length is 15 residues. The CDR3 sequence is CASSTTSGGVSEQYF. CDR3 bases: TGTGCCAGTAGTACCACTTCCGGCGGAGTCTCCGAGCAGTACTTC.

The rearrangement links TRBV16 to TRBJ1-6; D perhaps matches TRBD1 (5 bases). Germline V gene data show CDR1 as KGHSY and CDR2 as FQNENV. V gave up 0 bases and J gave up 10 bases, with 10 bases separating them. This CDR3 spans 14 amino acids. This CDR3 reads CASSQSEGRSPLHF. The CDR3 DNA reads TGTGCCAGCAGCCAATCCGAGGGGCGATCACCCCTCCACTTT.

The chain joins TRBV7-2 to TRBJ2-7; 15 bases are a match to TRBD2. Germline assignment: CDR1 SGHTA and CDR2 FQGNSA. V trimming: 4 bases; J trimming: 4 bases; junction bases outside the gene matches: 2. There are 15 residues in the CDR3. CDR3 region: CASSSGLAGGYEQYF. DNA of the CDR3: TGTGCCAGCAGCTCGGGACTAGCGGGGGGTTACGAGCAGTACTTC.

The chain is built from TRBV21-1 and TRBJ2-7. TRBV21-1 is a pseudogene segment. The CDR3 contains 11 residues. The CDR3 loop reads CASACYKNQYF. The CDR3 region has the DNA TGTGCCAGCGCATGTTATAAGAATCAGTACTTC.

This chain uses TRBV7-2 with TRBJ1-1, with 7 bases identical to TRBD1. V lost 6 bases, J lost 3 bases, and 19 bases stayed unmatched. The CDR3 totals 18 residues. Germline V gives CDR1 SGHTA, CDR2 FQGNSA. CDR3 loop: CASREDRFRAEGDTEAFF. The CDR3 DNA reads TGTGCCAGCAGGGAGGACAGGTTTAGGGCCGAAGGGGACACTGAAGCTTTCTTT.

The CDR3 DNA is TGTGCCAGCAGGGACCGGACAGGGGGCTACGAGCAGTACTTC. Its protein is CASRDRTGGYEQYF. The chain combines TRBV7-2 with TRBJ2-7; 10 bases are a match to TRBD1. V lost 6 bases to trimming and J lost 3 bases; unmatched junction nucleotides: 5. This CDR3 contains 14 residues. Germline assignment: CDR1 SGHTA and CDR2 FQGNSA.

This clone was picked up one time. The chain recombines TRBV18 with TRBJ1-1; D gene unclear. CDR3 size: 15 residues. Germline V gene sequence: CDR1 KGHSH, CDR2 LQKENI. V lost 8 bases and J 1 base, leaving 17 bases between the germline ends. The CDR3 DNA sequence: TGTGCCAGCACCTCCGTACTGTTGGGGAACACTGAAGCTTTCTTT. It translates to CASTSVLLGNTEAFF.

V usage is TRBV18 and J usage is TRBJ2-7, with D unresolved. Germline V gives CDR1 KGHSH, CDR2 LQKENI. The CDR3 totals 15 residues. Trimming took off 2 bases at V and 6 bases at J, with 17 bases between the two ends. The CDR3: CASSPRHTHGGEQYF. The CDR3, as DNA: TGTGCCAGCTCACCAAGGCACACTCATGGTGGCGAGCAGTACTTC. The entire variable domain, with the rest obtained from reference TRBV18 and TRBJ2-7, is as follows: NAGVMQNPRHLVRRRGQEARLRCSPMKGHSHVYWYRQLPEEGLKFMVYLQKENIIDESGMPKERFSAEFPKEGPSILRIQQVVRGDSAAYFCASSPRHTHGGEQYFGPGTRLTVT.

CDR3 region: CSVGRTYEQYF. DNA for the CDR3: TGCAGTGTAGGGAGAACCTACGAGCAGTACTTC. The chain carries TRBV20-1 and TRBJ2-7, with D possibly matching TRBD2 (5 bases). V lost 7 bases to trimming and J lost 2 bases, with 9 bases between them. Germline V CDR1 and CDR2: DFQATT, SNEGSKA (reference sequence). CDR3 length: 11 amino acids.

V gene TRBV5-1 combines with J gene TRBJ1-4; TRBD1 matches 9 bases. The germline V gene has CDR1 SGHRS and CDR2 YFSETQ. The CDR3 has 16 amino acids. V gave up 0 bases and J gave up 4 bases; unmatched junction bases: 4. CDR3 amino acids: CASSLAKTGGNEKLFF. The CDR3 DNA follows: TGCGCCAGCAGCTTGGCCAAGACAGGGGGTAATGAAAAACTGTTTTTT.